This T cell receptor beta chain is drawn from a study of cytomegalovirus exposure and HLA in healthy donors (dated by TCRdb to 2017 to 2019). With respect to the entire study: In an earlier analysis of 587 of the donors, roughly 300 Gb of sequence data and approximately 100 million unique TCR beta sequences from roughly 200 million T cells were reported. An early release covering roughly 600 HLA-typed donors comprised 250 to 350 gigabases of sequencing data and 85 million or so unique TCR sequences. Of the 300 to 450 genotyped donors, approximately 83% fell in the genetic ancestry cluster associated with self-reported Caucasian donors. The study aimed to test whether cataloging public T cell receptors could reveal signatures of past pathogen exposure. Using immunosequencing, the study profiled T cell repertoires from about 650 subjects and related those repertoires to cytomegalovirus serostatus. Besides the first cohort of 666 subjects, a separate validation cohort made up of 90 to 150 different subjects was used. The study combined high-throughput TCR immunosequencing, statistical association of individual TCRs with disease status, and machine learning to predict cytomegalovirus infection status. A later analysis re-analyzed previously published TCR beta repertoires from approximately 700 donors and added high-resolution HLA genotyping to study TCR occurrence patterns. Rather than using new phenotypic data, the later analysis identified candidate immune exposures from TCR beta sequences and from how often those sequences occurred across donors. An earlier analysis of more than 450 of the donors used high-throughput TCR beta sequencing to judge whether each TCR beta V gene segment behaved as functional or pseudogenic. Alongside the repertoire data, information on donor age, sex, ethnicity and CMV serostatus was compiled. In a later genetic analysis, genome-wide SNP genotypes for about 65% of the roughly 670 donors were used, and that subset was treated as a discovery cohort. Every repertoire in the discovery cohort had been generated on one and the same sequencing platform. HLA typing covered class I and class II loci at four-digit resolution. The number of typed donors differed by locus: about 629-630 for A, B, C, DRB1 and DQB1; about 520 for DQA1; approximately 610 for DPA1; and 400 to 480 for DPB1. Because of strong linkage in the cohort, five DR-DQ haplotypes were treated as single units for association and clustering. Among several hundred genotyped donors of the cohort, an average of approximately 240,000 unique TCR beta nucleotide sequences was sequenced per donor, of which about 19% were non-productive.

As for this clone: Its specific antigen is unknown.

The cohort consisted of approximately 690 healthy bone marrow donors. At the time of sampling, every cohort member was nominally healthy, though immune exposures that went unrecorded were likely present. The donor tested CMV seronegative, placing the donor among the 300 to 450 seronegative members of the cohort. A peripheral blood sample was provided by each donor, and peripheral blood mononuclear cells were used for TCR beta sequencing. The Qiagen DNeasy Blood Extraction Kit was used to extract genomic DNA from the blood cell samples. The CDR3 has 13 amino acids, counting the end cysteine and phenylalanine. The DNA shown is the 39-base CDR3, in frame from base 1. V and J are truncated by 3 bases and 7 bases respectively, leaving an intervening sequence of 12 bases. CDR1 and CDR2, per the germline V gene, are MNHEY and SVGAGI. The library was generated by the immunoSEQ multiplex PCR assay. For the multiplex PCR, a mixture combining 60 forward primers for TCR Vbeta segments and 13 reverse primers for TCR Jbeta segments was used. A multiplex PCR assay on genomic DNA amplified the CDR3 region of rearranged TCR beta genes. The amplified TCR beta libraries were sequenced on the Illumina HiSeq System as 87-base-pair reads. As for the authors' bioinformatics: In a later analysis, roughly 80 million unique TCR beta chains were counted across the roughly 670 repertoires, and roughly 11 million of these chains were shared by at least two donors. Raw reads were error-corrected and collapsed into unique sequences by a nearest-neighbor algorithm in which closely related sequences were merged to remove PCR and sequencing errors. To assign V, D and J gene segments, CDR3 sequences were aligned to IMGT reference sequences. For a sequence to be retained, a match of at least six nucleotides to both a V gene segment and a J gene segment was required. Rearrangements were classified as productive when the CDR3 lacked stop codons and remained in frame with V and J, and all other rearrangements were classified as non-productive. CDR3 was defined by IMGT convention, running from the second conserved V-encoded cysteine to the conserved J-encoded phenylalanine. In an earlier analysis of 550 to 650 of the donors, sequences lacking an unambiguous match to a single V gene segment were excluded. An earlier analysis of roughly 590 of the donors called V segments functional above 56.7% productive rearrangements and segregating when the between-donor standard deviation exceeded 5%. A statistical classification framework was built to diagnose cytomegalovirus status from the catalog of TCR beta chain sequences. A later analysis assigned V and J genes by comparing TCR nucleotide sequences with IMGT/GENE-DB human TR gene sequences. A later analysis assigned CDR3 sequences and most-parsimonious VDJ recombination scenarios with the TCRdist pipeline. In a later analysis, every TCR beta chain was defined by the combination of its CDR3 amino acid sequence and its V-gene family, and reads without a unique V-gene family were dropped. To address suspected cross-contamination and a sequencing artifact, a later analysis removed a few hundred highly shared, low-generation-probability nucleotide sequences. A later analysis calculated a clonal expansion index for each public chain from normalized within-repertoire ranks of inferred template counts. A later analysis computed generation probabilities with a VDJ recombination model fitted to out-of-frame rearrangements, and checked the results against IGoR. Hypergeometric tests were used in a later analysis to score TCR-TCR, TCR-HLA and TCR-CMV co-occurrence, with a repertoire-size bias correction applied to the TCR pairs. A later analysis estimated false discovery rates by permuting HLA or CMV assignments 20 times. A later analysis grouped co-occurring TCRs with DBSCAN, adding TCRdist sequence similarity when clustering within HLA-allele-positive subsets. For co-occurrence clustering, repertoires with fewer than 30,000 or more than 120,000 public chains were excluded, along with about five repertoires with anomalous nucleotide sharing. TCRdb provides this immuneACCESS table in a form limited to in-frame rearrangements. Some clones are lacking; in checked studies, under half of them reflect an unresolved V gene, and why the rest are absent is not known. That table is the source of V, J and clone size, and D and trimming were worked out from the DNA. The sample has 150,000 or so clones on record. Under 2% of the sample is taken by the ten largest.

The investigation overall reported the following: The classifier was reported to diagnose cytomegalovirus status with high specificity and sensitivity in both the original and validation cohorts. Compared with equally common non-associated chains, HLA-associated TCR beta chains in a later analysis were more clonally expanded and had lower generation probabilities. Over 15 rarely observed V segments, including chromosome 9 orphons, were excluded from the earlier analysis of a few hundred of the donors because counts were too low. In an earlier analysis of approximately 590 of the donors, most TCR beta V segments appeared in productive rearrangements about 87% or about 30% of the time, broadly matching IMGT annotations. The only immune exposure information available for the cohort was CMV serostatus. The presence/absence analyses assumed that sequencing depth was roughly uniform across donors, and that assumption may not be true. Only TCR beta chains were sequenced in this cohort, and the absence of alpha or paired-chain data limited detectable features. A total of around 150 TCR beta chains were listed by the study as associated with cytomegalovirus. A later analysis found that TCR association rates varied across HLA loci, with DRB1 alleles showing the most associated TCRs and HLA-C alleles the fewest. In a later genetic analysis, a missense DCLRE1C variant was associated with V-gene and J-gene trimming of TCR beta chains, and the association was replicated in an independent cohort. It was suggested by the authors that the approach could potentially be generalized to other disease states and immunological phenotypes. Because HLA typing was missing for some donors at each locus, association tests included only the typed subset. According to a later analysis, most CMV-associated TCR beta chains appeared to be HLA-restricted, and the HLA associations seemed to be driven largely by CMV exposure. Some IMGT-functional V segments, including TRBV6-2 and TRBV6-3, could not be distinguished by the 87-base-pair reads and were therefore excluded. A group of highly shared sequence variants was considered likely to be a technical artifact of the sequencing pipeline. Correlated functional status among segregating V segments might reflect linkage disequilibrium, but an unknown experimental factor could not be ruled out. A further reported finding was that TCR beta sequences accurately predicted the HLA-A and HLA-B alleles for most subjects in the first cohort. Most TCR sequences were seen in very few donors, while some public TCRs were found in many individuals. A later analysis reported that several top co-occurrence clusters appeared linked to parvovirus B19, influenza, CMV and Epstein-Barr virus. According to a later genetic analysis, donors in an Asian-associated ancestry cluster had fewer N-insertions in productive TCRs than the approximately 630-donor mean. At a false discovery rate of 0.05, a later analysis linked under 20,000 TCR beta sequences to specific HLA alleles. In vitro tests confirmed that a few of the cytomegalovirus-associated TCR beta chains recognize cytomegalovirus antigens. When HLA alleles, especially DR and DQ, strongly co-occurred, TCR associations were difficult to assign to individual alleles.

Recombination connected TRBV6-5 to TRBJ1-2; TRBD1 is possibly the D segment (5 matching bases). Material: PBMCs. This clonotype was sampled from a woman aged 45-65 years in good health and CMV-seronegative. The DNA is TGTGCCAGCAGTTATTGGGGGGGGAGTGGCTACACCTTC. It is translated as CASSYWGGSGYTF.